The T cell receptor (beta chain) described here comes from a study of CD8+ T cells in alopecia areata. General study results and limits: Uncertainty remains about how baseline CD8+ expansion links to response, with one nonresponder. On tofacitinib, scalp and blood still held many of the expanded lesional clones.

Reverse transcribed after extraction, RNA yielded cDNA as the sequencing template. TCRdb's table, derived via immunoSEQ multiplex PCR, lists solely in-frame clones and lacks some. The data hold about 220,000 clones, with more than 45% observed a single time. With respect to this clone: Its cognate antigen is unknown.

Noted treatment: oral pan-JAK inhibitor, 5-10 mg twice daily. Alopecia areata patients provided lesional scalp punch biopsies and peripheral blood, both collected for the study. This TCR was sampled from a human donor with alopecia areata. The sample was CD4+ T cells sorted from blood, taken at week 4, from a patient treated with tofacitinib.

The CDR3: CASSNQGVPSYEQYF. The CDR3, as DNA: TGTGCCAGCAGCAATCAGGGGGTACCCTCTTACGAGCAGTACTTC. The J gene is TRBJ2-7, the V gene TRBV7-3, with 7 positions matching TRBD1. Per germline, CDR1 SGHTA and CDR2 FQGTGA. V gave up 5 bases and J gave up 4 bases; unmatched junction bases: 11. This CDR3 contains 15 residues.